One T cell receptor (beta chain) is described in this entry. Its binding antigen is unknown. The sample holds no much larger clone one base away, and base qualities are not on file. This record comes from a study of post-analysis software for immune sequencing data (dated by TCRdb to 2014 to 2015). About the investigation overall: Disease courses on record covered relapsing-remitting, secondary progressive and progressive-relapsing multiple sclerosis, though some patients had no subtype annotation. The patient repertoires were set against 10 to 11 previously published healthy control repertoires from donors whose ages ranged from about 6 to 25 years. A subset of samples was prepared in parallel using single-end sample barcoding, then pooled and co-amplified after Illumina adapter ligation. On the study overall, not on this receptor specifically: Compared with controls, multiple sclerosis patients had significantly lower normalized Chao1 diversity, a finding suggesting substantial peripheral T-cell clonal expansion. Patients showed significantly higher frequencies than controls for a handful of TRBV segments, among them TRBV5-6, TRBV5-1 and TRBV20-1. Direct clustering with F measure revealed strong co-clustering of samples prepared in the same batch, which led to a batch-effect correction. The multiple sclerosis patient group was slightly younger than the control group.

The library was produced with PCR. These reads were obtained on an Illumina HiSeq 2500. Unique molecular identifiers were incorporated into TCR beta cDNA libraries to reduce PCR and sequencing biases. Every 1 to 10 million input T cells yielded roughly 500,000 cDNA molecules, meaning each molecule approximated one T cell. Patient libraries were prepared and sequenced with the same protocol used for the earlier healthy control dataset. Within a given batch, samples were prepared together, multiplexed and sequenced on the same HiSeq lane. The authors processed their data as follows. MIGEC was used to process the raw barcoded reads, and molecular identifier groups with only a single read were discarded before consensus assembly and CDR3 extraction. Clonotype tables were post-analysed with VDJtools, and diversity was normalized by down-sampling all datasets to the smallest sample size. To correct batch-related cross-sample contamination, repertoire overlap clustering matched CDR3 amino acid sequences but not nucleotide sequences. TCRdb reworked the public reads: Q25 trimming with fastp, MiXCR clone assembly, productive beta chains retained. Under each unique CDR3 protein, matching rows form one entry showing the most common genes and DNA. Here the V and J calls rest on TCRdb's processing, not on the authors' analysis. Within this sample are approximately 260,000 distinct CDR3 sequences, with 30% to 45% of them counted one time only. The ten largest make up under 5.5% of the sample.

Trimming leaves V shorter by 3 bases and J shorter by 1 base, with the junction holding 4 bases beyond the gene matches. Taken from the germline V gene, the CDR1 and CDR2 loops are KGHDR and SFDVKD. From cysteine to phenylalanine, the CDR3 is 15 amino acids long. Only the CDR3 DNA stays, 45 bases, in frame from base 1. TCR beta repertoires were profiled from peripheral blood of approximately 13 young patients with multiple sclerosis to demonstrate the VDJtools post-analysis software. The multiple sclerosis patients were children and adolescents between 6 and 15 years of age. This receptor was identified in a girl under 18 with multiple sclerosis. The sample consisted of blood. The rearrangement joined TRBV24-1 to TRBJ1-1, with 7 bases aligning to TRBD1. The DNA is TGTGCCACCAGTGATCGGACAGGCGGGAACACTGAAGCTTTCTTT. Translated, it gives CATSDRTGGNTEAFF.